This is a list of T cell receptor beta chains from one sample in a study of human T cells and chemical hapten exposure. TCRdb re-called the RACE reads with MiXCR, one entry per CDR3 protein. The sample lists tens of thousands of distinct CDR3 sequences; roughly 8.8% were seen once. The material was whole blood, obtained in connection with sensitization to the hapten diphenylcyclopropenone (DPC). Every receptor here comes from a woman aged 40 to 50 with alopecia areata. Some clones in this sample may be carry-over from other donors' samples. Both conserved end residues are part of each CDR3. The order of the fields is D gene, J gene, V gene, clone size, CDR3 DNA, CDR3 protein. A D gene is named only where the DNA matches it firmly. A clone size is listed for some rows: how often the clone was seen (once, few, many), or a class if it is expanded.

D gene: NA
J gene: TRBJ1-6
V gene: TRBV12-3/TRBV12-4
clone size: many
CDR3 DNA: TGTGCCAGCAGCATGGGCCAACCCAACTATAATTCACCCCTCCACTTT
CDR3 protein: CASSMGQPNYNSPLHF

D gene: NA
J gene: TRBJ1-5
V gene: TRBV4-1
clone size: NA
CDR3 DNA: TGCGCCAGCAGCCAAGAGCCGGGGGCGGTTCAGCCCCAGCATTTT
CDR3 protein: CASSQEPGAVQPQHF

D gene: NA
J gene: TRBJ2-5
V gene: TRBV29-1
clone size: few
CDR3 DNA: TGCAGCGTCAACAGTGAAGAGACCCAGTACTTC
CDR3 protein: CSVNSEETQYF

D gene: NA
J gene: TRBJ2-7
V gene: TRBV2
clone size: NA
CDR3 DNA: TGTGCCAGCAGTGAAGTGGTAGAGCAGTACTTC
CDR3 protein: CASSEVVEQYF

D gene: NA
J gene: TRBJ2-6
V gene: TRBV7-6
clone size: few
CDR3 DNA: TGTGCCAGCAGCTTAGTTCCGGACTCTGGGGCCAACGTCCTGACTTTC
CDR3 protein: CASSLVPDSGANVLTF

D gene: TRBD2
J gene: TRBJ2-1
V gene: TRBV4-2
clone size: NA
CDR3 DNA: TGTGCCAGCAGCCAAGACGGGGGGGCTTGGAATGAGCAGTTCTTC
CDR3 protein: CASSQDGGAWNEQFF

D gene: NA
J gene: TRBJ1-6
V gene: TRBV7-2
clone size: many
CDR3 DNA: TGTGCCAGCAGCTTAGAGGGCAGCTATAATTCACCCCTCCACTTT
CDR3 protein: CASSLEGSYNSPLHF

D gene: NA
J gene: TRBJ2-3
V gene: TRBV5-4
clone size: few
CDR3 DNA: TGTGCCAGCAGCCTCGACGGGGGCTACACAGATACGCAGTATTTT
CDR3 protein: CASSLDGGYTDTQYF

D gene: TRBD1
J gene: TRBJ2-7
V gene: TRBV11-2
clone size: NA
CDR3 DNA: TGTGCCAGCAGCTTCAACACGGGACAGGGCCTCTACGAGCAGTACTTC
CDR3 protein: CASSFNTGQGLYEQYF

D gene: NA
J gene: TRBJ2-3
V gene: TRBV29-1
clone size: NA
CDR3 DNA: TGCAGCGTCGAGAAACAAGAGGGTGCAGATACGCAGTATTTT
CDR3 protein: CSVEKQEGADTQYF

D gene: NA
J gene: TRBJ1-2
V gene: TRBV2
clone size: many
CDR3 DNA: TGTGCCAGCAGTCCACGACCGATCTATGGCTACACCTTC
CDR3 protein: CASSPRPIYGYTF

D gene: NA
J gene: TRBJ2-6
V gene: TRBV6-2/TRBV6-3
clone size: few
CDR3 DNA: TGTGCCAGCAGAGAACTCTCTGGGGCCAACGTCCTGACTTTC
CDR3 protein: CASRELSGANVLTF

D gene: NA
J gene: TRBJ1-1
V gene: TRBV6-1
clone size: NA
CDR3 DNA: TGTGCCAGCACCCCAACAGGGCGAGACACTGAAGCTTTCTTT
CDR3 protein: CASTPTGRDTEAFF

D gene: NA
J gene: TRBJ2-7
V gene: TRBV5-4
clone size: many
CDR3 DNA: TGTGCCAGCAGCTTACGGGGGGCAGAGACCTACGAGCAGTACTTC
CDR3 protein: CASSLRGAETYEQYF

D gene: NA
J gene: TRBJ2-1
V gene: TRBV20-1
clone size: NA
CDR3 DNA: TGCAGTGCTAGGGCCGGGCTTAGGGGCCACAATGAGCAGTTCTTC
CDR3 protein: CSARAGLRGHNEQFF

D gene: NA
J gene: TRBJ1-5
V gene: TRBV2
clone size: many
CDR3 DNA: TGTGCCAGCAGCCCCACGGCGCAAAATCAGCCCCAGCATTTT
CDR3 protein: CASSPTAQNQPQHF

D gene: NA
J gene: TRBJ1-4
V gene: TRBV28
clone size: many
CDR3 DNA: TGTGCCAGCAGTTTAGATGGATATGAAAAACTGTTTTTT
CDR3 protein: CASSLDGYEKLFF

D gene: TRBD1
J gene: TRBJ1-1
V gene: TRBV6-5
clone size: few
CDR3 DNA: TGTGCCAGCATAAGTACAGGGGGTTGGGACACTGAAGCTTTCTTT
CDR3 protein: CASISTGGWDTEAFF

D gene: TRBD2
J gene: TRBJ2-1
V gene: TRBV7-6
clone size: many
CDR3 DNA: TGTGCCAGCAGCCCTTCGGGACTAGCGGGGGTGCAGTTCTTC
CDR3 protein: CASSPSGLAGVQFF

D gene: TRBD1
J gene: TRBJ2-5
V gene: TRBV29-1
clone size: NA
CDR3 DNA: TGCAGCGTTTCCTGGACAGGGCCACAAGAGACCCAGTACTTC
CDR3 protein: CSVSWTGPQETQYF

D gene: NA
J gene: TRBJ2-1
V gene: TRBV5-1
clone size: few
CDR3 DNA: TGCGCCAGCTTCCCTGGCCGCCAGGGAGAGCAGTTCTTC
CDR3 protein: CASFPGRQGEQFF

D gene: TRBD2
J gene: TRBJ2-1
V gene: TRBV4-3
clone size: NA
CDR3 DNA: TGCGCCAGCAGGGAAACTAGCGGGGGAAACAATGAGCAGTTCTTC
CDR3 protein: CASRETSGGNNEQFF

D gene: TRBD2
J gene: TRBJ2-3
V gene: TRBV7-2
clone size: many
CDR3 DNA: TGTGCCAGCAGCCCGAAGGGACTAGCGGGCACAGATACGCAGTATTTT
CDR3 protein: CASSPKGLAGTDTQYF

D gene: NA
J gene: TRBJ2-5
V gene: TRBV7-7
clone size: NA
CDR3 DNA: TGTGCCAGCAGCAACTGGGATCAGAAAGAGACCCAGTACTTC
CDR3 protein: CASSNWDQKETQYF

D gene: TRBD1
J gene: TRBJ1-5
V gene: TRBV7-2
clone size: many
CDR3 DNA: TGTGCCAGCAGCTCTGGACAGGGGGCGAGGCAGCCCCAGCATTTT
CDR3 protein: CASSSGQGARQPQHF

D gene: NA
J gene: TRBJ2-5
V gene: TRBV7-6
clone size: many
CDR3 DNA: TGTGCCAGCAGCTTTTTAGGTTCGGCTGGGGAGACCCAGTACTTC
CDR3 protein: CASSFLGSAGETQYF

D gene: TRBD2
J gene: TRBJ2-5
V gene: TRBV20-1
clone size: NA
CDR3 DNA: TGCAGTGCAACTAGCGGAGAGACCCAGTACTTC
CDR3 protein: CSATSGETQYF

D gene: NA
J gene: TRBJ1-6
V gene: TRBV11-3
clone size: NA
CDR3 DNA: TGTGCCAGCAGCCTGGGGGGAGGACCCCTCCACTTT
CDR3 protein: CASSLGGGPLHF

D gene: NA
J gene: TRBJ1-2
V gene: TRBV20-1
clone size: many
CDR3 DNA: TGCAGTGCTAGTACGGGGGGGCAAGGCTATGGCTACACCTTC
CDR3 protein: CSASTGGQGYGYTF

D gene: TRBD2
J gene: TRBJ2-5
V gene: TRBV5-1
clone size: many
CDR3 DNA: TGCGCCAGCAGCCCCTTTGCGGGGGGTACGGAGACCCAGTACTTC
CDR3 protein: CASSPFAGGTETQYF

D gene: NA
J gene: TRBJ2-4
V gene: TRBV4-1
clone size: few
CDR3 DNA: TGCGCCAGCAGCCAAGAGGGACTTTTAGCCAAAAACATTCAGTACTTC
CDR3 protein: CASSQEGLLAKNIQYF

D gene: TRBD1
J gene: TRBJ1-1
V gene: TRBV28
clone size: NA
CDR3 DNA: TGTGCCAGCACCACCGGCGGCGCAGGGGGCACTGAAGCTTTCTTT
CDR3 protein: CASTTGGAGGTEAFF

D gene: NA
J gene: TRBJ2-7
V gene: TRBV5-6
clone size: few
CDR3 DNA: TGTGCCAGCAGCTTGCGCTCCTACGAGCAGTACTTC
CDR3 protein: CASSLRSYEQYF

D gene: NA
J gene: TRBJ2-3
V gene: TRBV27
clone size: many
CDR3 DNA: TGTGCCAGCAGTGGAACTAGCACAGATACGCAGTATTTT
CDR3 protein: CASSGTSTDTQYF

D gene: TRBD2
J gene: TRBJ2-7
V gene: TRBV5-1
clone size: many
CDR3 DNA: TGCGCCAGCAGCGCAGCCGGGGGGACTCTCTACGAGCAGTACTTC
CDR3 protein: CASSAAGGTLYEQYF

D gene: NA
J gene: TRBJ1-5
V gene: TRBV12-3/TRBV12-4
clone size: many
CDR3 DNA: TGTGCCAGCACCCAAGTTCCAGGGAGTGATCAGCCCCAGCATTTT
CDR3 protein: CASTQVPGSDQPQHF

D gene: NA
J gene: TRBJ1-6
V gene: TRBV6-1
clone size: many
CDR3 DNA: TGTGCCAGCAGTGAAGGCTCAGGGAATTCACCCCTCCACTTT
CDR3 protein: CASSEGSGNSPLHF

D gene: NA
J gene: TRBJ1-5
V gene: TRBV20-1
clone size: many
CDR3 DNA: TGCAGTGCTGGCATGAACCAGCCCCAGCATTTT
CDR3 protein: CSAGMNQPQHF